One sample yielded the 22 T cell receptor beta chains listed below, sequenced in a study of T cell responses to AZD1222 COVID-19 vaccine. The table came from immunoSEQ multiplex PCR; TCRdb's copy has only in-frame clones and leaves some out. The table records about 140,000 clones, 85% to 95% of them present only once. This specimen consisted of peripheral blood, obtained on day 0 of AZD1222 vaccination. These receptors were taken from an adult in good health.

This chain joins TRBV4-1 and TRBJ1-2; the D is unclear. This CDR3 has 15 residues. V shed 0 bases and J shed 5 bases, with 13 bases lying between them. Germline V gene data show CDR1 as MGHRA and CDR2 as YSYEKL. The CDR3 coding sequence is TGCGCCAGCAGCCAAGAAGCCCCCCAAGGTTATGGCTACACCTTC. Protein product: CASSQEAPQGYGYTF.

The chain carries TRBV7-6 and TRBJ2-1; 16 nucleotides line up with TRBD2. V shed 0 bases and J 4 bases; nucleotides not matched to a gene: 12. The V gene's germline CDR1 is SGHVS and CDR2 FNYEAQ. The CDR3 contains 21 residues. CDR3 in DNA: TGTGCCAGCAGCTTAGCGCTGGGACTAGCGGGAGGGCCGATAACGTACAATGAGCAGTTCTTC. It translates to CASSLALGLAGGPITYNEQFF.

The genes are TRBV27 and TRBJ2-7; 7 bases are a match to TRBD1. The CDR3 extends over 18 amino acids. CDR1 and CDR2 (germline): MNHEY, SMNVEV (reference sequence). After removal of 6 bases from V and 1 base from J, the junction contained 18 bases not matched to a gene. CDR3 amino acids: CASSRSKKDRVGSYEQYF. DNA of the CDR3: TGTGCCAGCAGCCGATCTAAAAAAGACAGGGTGGGATCCTACGAGCAGTACTTC.

This clone is a singleton in its sample. The V and J genes are TRBV7-2 and TRBJ2-6; 10 nucleotides match TRBD2. The CDR3 runs to 17 residues. Germline V lookup: CDR1 SGHTA, CDR2 FQGNSA. Trimming took 5 bases from V and 0 from J; bases not matched to a gene: 4. As DNA, the CDR3 is TGTGCCAGCAGCCAGCGGGGGGGCCGCTCTGGGGCCAACGTCCTGACTTTC. This sequence encodes CASSQRGGRSGANVLTF.

The V call is TRBV6-5, the J call TRBJ2-1; D gene uncertain. The CDR3 extends over 16 amino acids. From germline, CDR1 is MNHEY and CDR2 SVGAGI. V was clipped by 0 bases and J by 5 bases, with 14 bases between them. CDR3 DNA sequence: TGTGCCAGCAGTTACTCGTCACCTTACCCTCACAATGAGCAGTTCTTC. Encoded protein: CASSYSSPYPHNEQFF.

CDR3 residues: CASSERGPTEAFF. CDR3 bases: TGTGCCAGTTCTGAACGCGGTCCCACTGAAGCTTTCTTT. The gene calls are TRBV27 and TRBJ1-1; the D is unclear. The germline V and J ends were trimmed by 9 bases and 4 bases, with 15 bases remaining between them. CDR3 size: 13 residues. Germline V gene data show CDR1 as MNHEY and CDR2 as SMNVEV (reference sequence).

V is TRBV27 and J is TRBJ1-4; no reliable D call. V gave up 2 bases and J gave up 7 bases, with 14 bases separating them. Germline-derived CDR1 and CDR2 are MNHEY and SMNVEV (reference sequence). The CDR3 covers 15 residues. CDR3 in amino acids: CASSLQRTTGEKLFF. The CDR3 DNA follows: TGTGCCAGCAGTTTACAGCGGACGACTGGTGAAAAACTGTTTTTT.

This clone has a handful of counts. The rearrangement links TRBV4-1 to TRBJ1-5, with no clear D. CDR3 length equals 13 residues. The germline gives CDR1 MGHRA, CDR2 YSYEKL. The germline V and J ends were trimmed by 1 base and 4 bases, with 5 bases remaining between them. The CDR3 loop is CASSQVGNQPQHF. CDR3 bases: TGCGCCAGCAGCCAAGTCGGGAATCAGCCCCAGCATTTT.

This clone was recorded a few times. The chain joins TRBV7-2 to TRBJ1-5; perhaps TRBD1 as D (6 bases). Germline values: CDR1 SGHTA, CDR2 FQGNSA. The CDR3 totals 15 residues. The germline V and J ends were trimmed by 3 bases and 2 bases, with 11 bases remaining between them. The chain's CDR3 is CASSLWAGGNQPQHF. The CDR3 DNA follows: TGTGCCAGCAGCTTGTGGGCAGGGGGCAATCAGCCCCAGCATTTT.

V usage is TRBV29-1 and J usage is TRBJ1-2; tentatively, D is TRBD1 (5 bases). Trimming pared 5 bases from V and 2 bases from J, leaving 15 bases between. The CDR3 consists of 14 residues. Germline loops: CDR1 SQVTM, CDR2 ANQGSEA. The CDR3 reads CSVSLSGGNYGYTF. DNA for the CDR3: TGCAGCGTTTCCCTCAGCGGGGGGAACTATGGCTACACCTTC.

This clone was recorded only once. This chain uses TRBV6-2 or TRBV6-3 with TRBJ2-7, with 8 bases identical to TRBD1. Germline lookup yields CDR1 MNHEY and CDR2 SVGEGT. CDR3 length equals 15 residues. Losses at the gene ends were 7 bases for V and 2 bases for J; bases not matched to a gene: 10. CDR3 nucleotide sequence: TGTGCCAGCAACCCACCCCAACAGGGGGCCTACGAGCAGTACTTC. Its translation: CASNPPQQGAYEQYF.

The chain couples TRBV30 to TRBJ2-1; maybe TRBD1 (5 bases). The germline CDR1 and CDR2 sequences are GTSNPN and SVGIG (reference sequence). Deletions cut 7 bases from V and 4 bases from J, with 14 bases between. The length of the CDR3 is 13 residues. The CDR3 is CAYLPDSYNEQFF. The CDR3 coding sequence is TGTGCCTACCTACCCGACAGTTACAATGAGCAGTTCTTC.

This clone has only a few counts. The chain uses TRBV27 and TRBJ1-2; D possibly corresponds to TRBD1 (5 bases). This CDR3 spans 13 amino acids. Germline V lookup: CDR1 MNHEY, CDR2 SMNVEV (reference sequence). Trimming left V 6 bases short and J 3 bases short, with 11 bases between. CDR3 region: CASSSGTDYGYTF. The CDR3 bases are TGTGCCAGCAGCTCGGGGACGGACTATGGCTACACCTTC.

This clone was seen once. The rearrangement links TRBV18 to TRBJ2-1, with TRBD2 matching 10 bases. Trimming at V came to 4 bases and at J to 4 bases, leaving 4 bases not matched to a gene. CDR1 is KGHSH and CDR2 is LQKENI in the germline V gene. The CDR3 is 15 residues long. The CDR3 DNA is TGTGCCAGCTCACAACTAGCGGGATCATACAATGAGCAGTTCTTC. Translation gives CASSQLAGSYNEQFF.

The genes are TRBV28 and TRBJ2-7, with 8 nucleotides matching TRBD2. From germline, CDR1 is MDHEN and CDR2 SYDVKM. Germline trimming cut 5 bases from V and 0 bases from J; bases unmatched to any gene: 12. The length of the CDR3 is 17 residues. CDR3 sequence reads: CASSPLAAIGGSYEQYF. CDR3 nucleotide sequence: TGTGCCAGCAGTCCACTAGCGGCCATTGGGGGCTCCTACGAGCAGTACTTC.

The J gene is TRBJ2-1, the V gene TRBV18, with TRBD1 matching 10 bases. Unmatched junction bases numbered 3, after V lost 0 bases and J lost 7 bases. The length of the CDR3 is 15 residues. Germline V gene lookup returns CDR1 KGHSH and CDR2 LQKENI. This CDR3 reads CASSPPRQGANEQFF. The CDR3 nucleotides read TGTGCCAGCTCACCACCAAGACAGGGGGCGAATGAGCAGTTCTTC.

This chain connects TRBV15 to TRBJ2-3; weak D call: TRBD2 (5 bases). Germline CDR1 is LNHNV and CDR2 is YYDKDF (reference sequence). Trimming left V 1 base short and J 3 bases short, with 8 bases between. The CDR3 spans 14 residues. CDR3 amino acids: CATSRARGTDTQYF. The CDR3 DNA follows: TGTGCCACCAGCAGAGCTAGAGGGACAGATACGCAGTATTTT.

The rearrangement uses TRBV24-1 and TRBJ2-3; D is unresolved. This CDR3 is 15 amino acids long. CDR1 and CDR2 (germline): KGHDR, SFDVKD. With 3 bases removed from V and 3 bases from J, the gap between germline ends came to 12 bases. CDR3 in amino acids: CATSDPRRDTDTQYF. The CDR3 DNA reads TGTGCCACCAGTGATCCTAGGCGAGATACAGATACGCAGTATTTT.

The chain has TRBV30 and TRBJ1-5; 9 bases are shared with TRBD1. V shed 3 bases and J 4 bases; nucleotides not matched to a gene: 10. The CDR3 spans 16 residues. Germline CDR1 and CDR2: GTSNPN and SVGIG (reference sequence). This CDR3 is CAWSPKSTGGNQPQHF. The CDR3 DNA follows: TGTGCCTGGAGCCCCAAATCGACAGGGGGTAATCAGCCCCAGCATTTT.

The genes are TRBV6-1 and TRBJ1-5; maybe TRBD1 (5 bases). Per germline, CDR1 MNHNS and CDR2 SASEGT. Trimming pared 2 bases from V and 6 bases from J, leaving 8 bases between. The CDR3 sequence is 13 residues long. The CDR3 nucleotides read TGTGCCAGCAGTGAATCCGGGGGTCAGCCCCAGCATTTT. It yields the protein CASSESGGQPQHF.

V usage is TRBV15 and J usage is TRBJ1-5, with D perhaps matching TRBD1 (5 bases). Deletions cut 3 bases from V and 5 bases from J, with 11 bases between. The CDR3 is 14 amino acids. CDR1 is LNHNV, CDR2 YYDKDF, per germline (reference sequence). The CDR3: CATSSRQTYQPQHF. The CDR3 bases are TGTGCCACCAGCAGCAGACAGACTTATCAGCCCCAGCATTTT.

This rearrangement joins TRBV11-3 to TRBJ2-2; TRBD1 aligns across 7 bases. CDR1 and CDR2 from the germline V gene are SGHNT and YENEEA. The V segment lost 5 bases and the J segment 4 bases; nucleotides outside the gene matches: 13. This CDR3 region has 17 residues. The DNA for the CDR3 is TGTGCCAGCAGCACCGCCCGGACAGGTTTGATCACCGGGGAGCTGTTTTTT. Its protein is CASSTARTGLITGELFF.